The rows below give T cell receptor beta chains drawn from one sample of a study of long-term antiretroviral therapy in people with HIV. Profiling relied on immunoSEQ multiplex PCR, and the TCRdb table lists in-frame clones only, not all of them. The repertoire holds tens of thousands of clones, with roughly three quarters as singletons. The starting material was unsorted PBMCs, obtained about 21 months before starting antiretroviral therapy. The receptors shown here come from a woman aged 40 to 50 with HIV. CDR3s include the opening cysteine and the closing phenylalanine or tryptophan. A D gene is named only where the DNA matches it firmly. Clone size is shown for a subset of rows, as once, few, many or a class of expanded clone.

DNA: TGTGCCAGCTCACCATGGGGACTAGCGTTCGGGGAGCTGTTTTTT
CDR3: CASSPWGLAFGELFF
size: NA
D: TRBD2
V: TRBV18
J: TRBJ2-2

DNA: TGTGCCAGCAGCCGAGTTAACGAGCAGTACTTC
CDR3: CASSRVNEQYF
size: few
D: NA
V: TRBV7-9
J: TRBJ2-7

DNA: TGTGCCAGCAGCTTAGTGGGGACAGATAATTCACCCCTCCACTTT
CDR3: CASSLVGTDNSPLHF
size: NA
D: TRBD1
V: TRBV7-2
J: TRBJ1-6

DNA: TGTGCCAGCAGTAGACAGGGGGCAGGCAATCAGCCCCAGCATTTT
CDR3: CASSRQGAGNQPQHF
size: NA
D: TRBD1
V: TRBV6-1
J: TRBJ1-5

DNA: TGTGCCAGCAGGTGGAAGGGGGCAGGGGCTGGGGCCAACGTCCTGACTTTC
CDR3: CASRWKGAGAGANVLTF
size: medium-sized
D: TRBD1
V: TRBV13
J: TRBJ2-6

DNA: TGTGCCTGGAGTGTAAGGGATCTCGATACAGATACGCAGTATTTT
CDR3: CAWSVRDLDTDTQYF
size: NA
D: NA
V: TRBV30
J: TRBJ2-3

DNA: TGTGCCTGGGAACCGGGACAGCAGAACACTGAAGCTTTCTTT
CDR3: CAWEPGQQNTEAFF
size: NA
D: TRBD1
V: TRBV30
J: TRBJ1-1

DNA: TGTGCCAGTAGTCCGAGACACCTCTACAATGAGCAGTTCTTC
CDR3: CASSPRHLYNEQFF
size: NA
D: NA
V: TRBV19
J: TRBJ2-1

DNA: TGTGCCAGTAGTACCCAACTAGCGGACAGGAGGACCGGGGAGCTGTTTTTT
CDR3: CASSTQLADRRTGELFF
size: NA
D: NA
V: TRBV19
J: TRBJ2-2

DNA: TGTGCCAGTAGTGTACCAGGGAGCTCCTCCTACGAGCAGTACTTC
CDR3: CASSVPGSSSYEQYF
size: NA
D: NA
V: TRBV19
J: TRBJ2-7

DNA: TGCGCCAGCAGCTTTCAGGGGACCGATGAGCAGTTCTTC
CDR3: CASSFQGTDEQFF
size: NA
D: NA
V: TRBV5-1
J: TRBJ2-1

DNA: TGTGCCAGCAGCTCGGGACTAGCGGAGACCTACGAGCAGTACTTC
CDR3: CASSSGLAETYEQYF
size: NA
D: TRBD2
V: TRBV5-4
J: TRBJ2-7

DNA: TGTGCCAGTAGCTTACAGCTTAACTATGGCTACACCTTC
CDR3: CASSLQLNYGYTF
size: NA
D: NA
V: TRBV19
J: TRBJ1-2

DNA: TGTGCCAGCAGCAGAGTGCAGGGGGGTGAAGCTTTCTTT
CDR3: CASSRVQGGEAFF
size: NA
D: TRBD1
V: TRBV7-2
J: TRBJ1-1

DNA: TGTGCCAGCAGCCAAGATGGAGGAACCCGGGAGCTGTTTTTT
CDR3: CASSQDGGTRELFF
size: few
D: NA
V: TRBV14
J: TRBJ2-2

DNA: TGTGCCTGGAGATTGGGACAGGCTCCCACTGAAGCTTTCTTT
CDR3: CAWRLGQAPTEAFF
size: few
D: TRBD1
V: TRBV30
J: TRBJ1-1

DNA: TGTGCCAGCAGGCCCCTGGTGGGGGCCTACGAGCAGTACTTC
CDR3: CASRPLVGAYEQYF
size: NA
D: NA
V: TRBV7-2
J: TRBJ2-7

DNA: TGTGCCAGCAGTGAGAGCTCTGGGGCCAACGTCCTGACTTTC
CDR3: CASSESSGANVLTF
size: NA
D: NA
V: TRBV6-4
J: TRBJ2-6

DNA: TGCAGCGTTGACGTGGACAGGGGATATGGCTACACCTTC
CDR3: CSVDVDRGYGYTF
size: NA
D: TRBD1
V: TRBV29-1
J: TRBJ1-2

DNA: TGTGCCATCCCAGCGGACCGTACCGGGGAGCTGTTTTTT
CDR3: CAIPADRTGELFF
size: NA
D: NA
V: TRBV2
J: TRBJ2-2

DNA: TGTGCCAGCAGGGCTGACAGCACCGGCAATCAGCCCCAGCATTTT
CDR3: CASRADSTGNQPQHF
size: NA
D: NA
V: TRBV6-1
J: TRBJ1-5

DNA: TGTGCCAGCAGTTACTCCACAGTATACAATGAGCAGTTCTTC
CDR3: CASSYSTVYNEQFF
size: NA
D: NA
V: TRBV6-6
J: TRBJ2-1

DNA: TGTGCCAGCAGCGGGAGGGGGGTAGGAGAGACCCAGTACTTC
CDR3: CASSGRGVGETQYF
size: NA
D: TRBD2
V: TRBV6-6
J: TRBJ2-5

DNA: TGTGCCAGCAGCCAAGATTTATGGGTTGGAAACACCATATATTTT
CDR3: CASSQDLWVGNTIYF
size: NA
D: NA
V: TRBV14
J: TRBJ1-3

DNA: TGTGCCAGTACAACAGGGGACTTTGGGGCCTACGAGCAGTACTTC
CDR3: CASTTGDFGAYEQYF
size: NA
D: NA
V: TRBV19
J: TRBJ2-7

DNA: TGTGCCAGCAGCCACCTGGACAGGCGGACTGGCTACACCTTC
CDR3: CASSHLDRRTGYTF
size: NA
D: TRBD1
V: TRBV14
J: TRBJ1-2

DNA: TGTGCCAGCAGCGAGGGTTACGAGCAGTACTTC
CDR3: CASSEGYEQYF
size: NA
D: NA
V: TRBV11-2
J: TRBJ2-7

DNA: TGTGCCAGCAGGGGGCAGCCATACTATGGCTACACCTTC
CDR3: CASRGQPYYGYTF
size: NA
D: NA
V: TRBV21-1
J: TRBJ1-2

DNA: TGCGCCAGCAGCCACGTAGCCGGGACTACCTACGAGCAGTACTTC
CDR3: CASSHVAGTTYEQYF
size: few
D: TRBD2
V: TRBV4-1
J: TRBJ2-7

DNA: TGTGCCAGCAGCCTGGGGCCGGGAGACACTGAAGCTTTCTTT
CDR3: CASSLGPGDTEAFF
size: NA
D: NA
V: TRBV5-6
J: TRBJ1-1

DNA: TGTGCCTACCAGCGGGAGGGGGGCAATGAGCAGTTCTTC
CDR3: CAYQREGGNEQFF
size: NA
D: TRBD2
V: TRBV30
J: TRBJ2-1

DNA: TGTGCCAGCAGTTACTCAGGAAAAAACGAGCAGTACTTC
CDR3: CASSYSGKNEQYF
size: NA
D: NA
V: TRBV6-6
J: TRBJ2-7

DNA: TGCGCCAGCAGGGCAGTAAGCTCCTACGAGCAGTACTTC
CDR3: CASRAVSSYEQYF
size: NA
D: NA
V: TRBV5-1
J: TRBJ2-7

DNA: TGCGCCAGCAGCTTGTTGAGGGACACCGGGGAGCTGTTTTTT
CDR3: CASSLLRDTGELFF
size: NA
D: NA
V: TRBV5-1
J: TRBJ2-2

DNA: TGTGCCAGCAGTTACGGACAGGCGGGGGTTTGGGAGCAGTACTTC
CDR3: CASSYGQAGVWEQYF
size: NA
D: NA
V: TRBV27
J: TRBJ2-7

DNA: TGCGCCAGCAGCTTGGCCGGGTTCGGCTTAGGTGACACTGAAGCTTTCTTT
CDR3: CASSLAGFGLGDTEAFF
size: NA
D: NA
V: TRBV5-1
J: TRBJ1-1

DNA: TGTGCCAGCAGCTTAGATGGTGGGCGGGGGGGTGCAGATACGCAGTATTTT
CDR3: CASSLDGGRGGADTQYF
size: NA
D: TRBD2
V: TRBV11-2
J: TRBJ2-3

DNA: TGTGCCAGCAGTACACGACAGGGGAGGCAGCCCCAGCATTTT
CDR3: CASSTRQGRQPQHF
size: NA
D: TRBD1
V: TRBV28
J: TRBJ1-5

DNA: TGCGCCAGCAGCCAAGCGCCGGGCATGAACACTGAAGCTTTCTTT
CDR3: CASSQAPGMNTEAFF
size: NA
D: NA
V: TRBV4-1
J: TRBJ1-1

DNA: TGTGCCAGCAGCCAATGGACCGCGGGAACCGGGGAGCTGTTTTTT
CDR3: CASSQWTAGTGELFF
size: NA
D: NA
V: TRBV14
J: TRBJ2-2

DNA: TGTGCTAGTGGTACGAACCCCCCGAATCAGCCCCAGCATTTT
CDR3: CASGTNPPNQPQHF
size: NA
D: NA
V: TRBV12-5
J: TRBJ1-5

DNA: TGTGCCAGCAGCTTGGGTAGACAGGGAAATGAAAAACTGTTTTTT
CDR3: CASSLGRQGNEKLFF
size: NA
D: TRBD1
V: TRBV5-8
J: TRBJ1-4

DNA: TGTGCCACCAGCAGAGGTCTGGTCATGAACACTGAAGCTTTCTTT
CDR3: CATSRGLVMNTEAFF
size: NA
D: NA
V: TRBV15
J: TRBJ1-1

DNA: TGTGCCAGCAGCCAAGATCGGGACATCCGAGGCTACACCTTC
CDR3: CASSQDRDIRGYTF
size: NA
D: NA
V: TRBV4-2
J: TRBJ1-2

DNA: TGTGCTAGCCAACCCACAGGGGGCAGACCAGATACGCAGTATTTT
CDR3: CASQPTGGRPDTQYF
size: NA
D: TRBD1
V: TRBV12-5
J: TRBJ2-3

DNA: TGTGCCAGCAGTTACACGACAGTCTATCCCACTGAAGCTTTCTTT
CDR3: CASSYTTVYPTEAFF
size: NA
D: NA
V: TRBV6-5
J: TRBJ1-1

DNA: TGTGCCAGCAGCTTGGCCGGGACTAGTCCCCCCTACGAGCAGTACTTC
CDR3: CASSLAGTSPPYEQYF
size: NA
D: TRBD2
V: TRBV5-5
J: TRBJ2-7

DNA: TGTGCCAGCAGCTTATTGCACGGACAGGGGGCGCGGAACGAGCAGTACTTC
CDR3: CASSLLHGQGARNEQYF
size: NA
D: TRBD1
V: TRBV7-8
J: TRBJ2-7

DNA: TGTGCCAGCAGTTACTCGACTAGCGGCAGTCCGGATACGCAGTATTTT
CDR3: CASSYSTSGSPDTQYF
size: NA
D: TRBD2
V: TRBV6-5
J: TRBJ2-3

DNA: TGTGCCAGCAGAGGGACTAGCGGGAGCAATGAGCAGTTCTTC
CDR3: CASRGTSGSNEQFF
size: few
D: TRBD2
V: TRBV6-5
J: TRBJ2-1

DNA: TGTGCCAGTAGTATAGGGCATAACACTGAAGCTTTCTTT
CDR3: CASSIGHNTEAFF
size: NA
D: NA
V: TRBV19
J: TRBJ1-1

DNA: TGTGCCAGCAGCTTAGATCGCAGACAAGAGACCCAGTACTTC
CDR3: CASSLDRRQETQYF
size: NA
D: NA
V: TRBV7-9
J: TRBJ2-5

DNA: TGCGCCAGCAGCTTGGGTGTCGGGCAAGAGACCCAGTACTTC
CDR3: CASSLGVGQETQYF
size: NA
D: NA
V: TRBV5-1
J: TRBJ2-5

DNA: TGTGCCAGCAGAGATACACGGGGTACGATTGGTTCACCCCTCCACTTT
CDR3: CASRDTRGTIGSPLHF
size: few
D: NA
V: TRBV27
J: TRBJ1-6

DNA: TGTGCCAGCAGTGAAGCCCGGGGGCGCGCCTACGAGCAGTACTTC
CDR3: CASSEARGRAYEQYF
size: NA
D: NA
V: TRBV25-1
J: TRBJ2-7

DNA: TGTGCCTGGAGTGTAGGGGCGGGGGATCAGCCCCAGCATTTT
CDR3: CAWSVGAGDQPQHF
size: NA
D: NA
V: TRBV30
J: TRBJ1-5

DNA: TGTGCCAGTAGTATAGCGGGACAGGGGGCCGGGGAGCTGTTTTTT
CDR3: CASSIAGQGAGELFF
size: NA
D: TRBD1
V: TRBV19
J: TRBJ2-2

DNA: TGCGCCAGCAGCTTAGGATCCCGGGGCCCGGGCACCGGGGAGCTGTTTTTT
CDR3: CASSLGSRGPGTGELFF
size: few
D: NA
V: TRBV5-1
J: TRBJ2-2